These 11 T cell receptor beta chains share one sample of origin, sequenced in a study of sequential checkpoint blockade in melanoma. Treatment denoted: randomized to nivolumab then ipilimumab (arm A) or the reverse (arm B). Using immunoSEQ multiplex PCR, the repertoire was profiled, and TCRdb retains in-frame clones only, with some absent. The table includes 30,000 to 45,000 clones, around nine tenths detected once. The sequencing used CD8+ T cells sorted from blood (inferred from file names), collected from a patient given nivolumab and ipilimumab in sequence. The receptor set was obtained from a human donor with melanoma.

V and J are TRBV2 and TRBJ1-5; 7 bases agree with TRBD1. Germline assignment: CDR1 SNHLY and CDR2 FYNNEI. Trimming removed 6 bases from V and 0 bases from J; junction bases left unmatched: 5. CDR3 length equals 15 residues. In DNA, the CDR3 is TGTGCCAGCAGCCCGGGACAGCATAGCAATCAGCCCCAGCATTTT. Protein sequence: CASSPGQHSNQPQHF.

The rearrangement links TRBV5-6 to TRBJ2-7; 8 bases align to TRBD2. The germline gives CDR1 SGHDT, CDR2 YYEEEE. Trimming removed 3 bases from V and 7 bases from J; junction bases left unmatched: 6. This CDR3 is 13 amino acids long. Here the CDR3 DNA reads TGTGCCAGCAGCTCTGGACTAGCCAAGGAGCAGTACTTC. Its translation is CASSSGLAKEQYF.

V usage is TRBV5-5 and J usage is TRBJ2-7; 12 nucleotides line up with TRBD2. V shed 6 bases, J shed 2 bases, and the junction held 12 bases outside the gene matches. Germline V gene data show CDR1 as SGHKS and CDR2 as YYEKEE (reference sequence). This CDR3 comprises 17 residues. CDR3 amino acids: CASTLGLAGGQPYEQYV. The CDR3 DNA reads TGTGCCAGCACCCTGGGGCTAGCGGGAGGGCAACCCTACGAGCAGTACGTC.

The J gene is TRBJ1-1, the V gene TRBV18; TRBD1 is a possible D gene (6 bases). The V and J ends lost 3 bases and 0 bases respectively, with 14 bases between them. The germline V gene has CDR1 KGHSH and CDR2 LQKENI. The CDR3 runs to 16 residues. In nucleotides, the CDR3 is TGTGCCAGCTCACCTTTGCAGGGGCTTTTGAACACTGAAGCTTTCTTT. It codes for CASSPLQGLLNTEAFF.

CDR3 in amino acids: CASSHLGGELFF. In DNA, the CDR3 is TGCGCCAGCAGCCACCTCGGGGGGGAGCTGTTTTTT. This chain uses TRBV5-1 with TRBJ2-2, with D hard to call. Germline V gene data show CDR1 as SGHRS and CDR2 as YFSETQ. This CDR3 region has 12 residues. Trimming took off 4 bases at V and 8 bases at J, with 9 bases between the two ends.

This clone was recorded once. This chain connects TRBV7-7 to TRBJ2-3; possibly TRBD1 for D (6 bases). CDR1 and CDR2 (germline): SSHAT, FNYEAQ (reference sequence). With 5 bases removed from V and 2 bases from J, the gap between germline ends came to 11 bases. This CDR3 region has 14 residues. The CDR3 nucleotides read TGTGCCAGCAGCGAACCAGGGGCCACAGATACGCAGTATTTT. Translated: CASSEPGATDTQYF.

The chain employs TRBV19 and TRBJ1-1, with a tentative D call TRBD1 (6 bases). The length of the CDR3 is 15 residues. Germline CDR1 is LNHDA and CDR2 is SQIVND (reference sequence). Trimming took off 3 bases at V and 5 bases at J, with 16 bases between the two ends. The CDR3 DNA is TGTGCCAGTAGTATCAGCGGTGAAGGACAGACTGAAGCTTTCTTT. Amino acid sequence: CASSISGEGQTEAFF.

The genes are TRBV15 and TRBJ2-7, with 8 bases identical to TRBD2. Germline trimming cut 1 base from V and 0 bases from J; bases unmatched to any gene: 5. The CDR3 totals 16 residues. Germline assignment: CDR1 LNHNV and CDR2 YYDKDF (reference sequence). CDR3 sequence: CATSRVLAGSSYEQYV. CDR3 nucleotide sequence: TGTGCCACCAGCAGAGTTCTAGCGGGTAGCTCCTACGAGCAGTACGTC.

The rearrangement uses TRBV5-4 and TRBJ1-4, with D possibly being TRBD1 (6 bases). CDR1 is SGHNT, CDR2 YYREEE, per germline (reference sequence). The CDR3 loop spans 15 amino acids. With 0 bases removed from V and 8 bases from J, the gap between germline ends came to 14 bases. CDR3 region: CASSLGDTGGEKLFF. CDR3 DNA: TGTGCCAGCAGCTTGGGGGACACCGGGGGGGAAAAACTGTTTTTT.

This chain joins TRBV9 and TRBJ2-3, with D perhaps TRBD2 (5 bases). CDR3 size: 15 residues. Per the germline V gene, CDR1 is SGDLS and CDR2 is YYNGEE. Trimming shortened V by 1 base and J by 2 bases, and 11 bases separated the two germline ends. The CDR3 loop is CASSVSERSTDTQYF. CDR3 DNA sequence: TGTGCCAGCAGCGTATCCGAGCGGTCCACAGATACGCAGTATTTT.

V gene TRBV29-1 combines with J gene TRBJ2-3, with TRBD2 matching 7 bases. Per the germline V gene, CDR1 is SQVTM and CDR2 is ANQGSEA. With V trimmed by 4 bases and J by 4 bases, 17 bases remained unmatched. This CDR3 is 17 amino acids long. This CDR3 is CSVGGSWEGLPPDTQYF. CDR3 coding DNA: TGCAGCGTTGGAGGTTCTTGGGAGGGTCTCCCTCCAGATACGCAGTATTTT.